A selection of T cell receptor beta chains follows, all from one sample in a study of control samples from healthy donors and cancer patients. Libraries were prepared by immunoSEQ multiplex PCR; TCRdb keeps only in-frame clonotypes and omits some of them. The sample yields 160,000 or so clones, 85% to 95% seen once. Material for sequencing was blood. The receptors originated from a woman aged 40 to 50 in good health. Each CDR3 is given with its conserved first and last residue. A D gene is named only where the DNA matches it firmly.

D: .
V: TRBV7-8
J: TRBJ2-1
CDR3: CASSLYGSEQFF

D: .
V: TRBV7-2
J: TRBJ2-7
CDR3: CASSLERSGFREQYF

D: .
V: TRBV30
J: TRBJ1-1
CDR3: CAWRRVTEAFF

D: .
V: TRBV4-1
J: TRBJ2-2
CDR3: CASSQESAGAGTGELFF

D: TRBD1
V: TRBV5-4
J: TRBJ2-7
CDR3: CASTPGAGQGPYEQYF

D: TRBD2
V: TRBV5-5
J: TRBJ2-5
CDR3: CASSLSLSGGAGETQYF

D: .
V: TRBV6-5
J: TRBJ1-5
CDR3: CASSPFLGRGQPQHF

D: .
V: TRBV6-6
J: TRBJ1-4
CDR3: CASSYSSGGDLGKLFF

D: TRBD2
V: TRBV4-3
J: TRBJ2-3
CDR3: CASSQGGLAGTDTQYF

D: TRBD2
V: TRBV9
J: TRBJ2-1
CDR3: CASSVAGGSYNEQFF

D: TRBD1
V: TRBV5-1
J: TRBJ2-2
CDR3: CASRTGTGGTGELFF

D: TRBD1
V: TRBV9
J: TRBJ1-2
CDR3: CASSNQGGGYYGYTF

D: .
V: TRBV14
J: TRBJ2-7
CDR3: CASSRRVDEQYF

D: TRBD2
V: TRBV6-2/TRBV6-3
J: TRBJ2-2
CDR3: CASSNEPGGNTGELFF

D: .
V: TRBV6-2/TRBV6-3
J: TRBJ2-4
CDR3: CASSPGGTLAKNIQYF

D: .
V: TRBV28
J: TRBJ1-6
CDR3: CASSPRDYDNSPLHF

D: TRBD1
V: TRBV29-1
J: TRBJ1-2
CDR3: CSVRTGNKVDGYTF

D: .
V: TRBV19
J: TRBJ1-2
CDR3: CASSLDRRNYGYTF

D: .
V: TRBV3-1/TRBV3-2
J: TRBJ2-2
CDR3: CASSLPRQVNTGELFF

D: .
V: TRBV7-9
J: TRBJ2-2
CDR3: CASSFRGRTGELFF

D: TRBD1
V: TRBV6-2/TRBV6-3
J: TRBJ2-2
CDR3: CASSLGQDHTGELFF

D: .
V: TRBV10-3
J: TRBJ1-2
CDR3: CAISPGTGYGYTF

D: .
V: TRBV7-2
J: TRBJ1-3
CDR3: CASNSGPGNTIYF

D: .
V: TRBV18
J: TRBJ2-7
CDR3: CASSPSPATSYEQYF

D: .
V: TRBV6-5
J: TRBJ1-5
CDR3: CASTRETLRDQPQHF

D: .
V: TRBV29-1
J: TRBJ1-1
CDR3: CSVDGENTEAFF

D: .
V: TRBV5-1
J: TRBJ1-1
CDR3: CASSPLVGADAEAFF

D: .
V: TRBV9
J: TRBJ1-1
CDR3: CASSVSRSTGLNTEAFF

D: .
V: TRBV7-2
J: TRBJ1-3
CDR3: CASSLGHRGGNTIYF

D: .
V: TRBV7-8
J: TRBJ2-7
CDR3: CASSPRLGGSYEQYF

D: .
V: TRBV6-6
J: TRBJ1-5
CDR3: CASSLDGNSNQPQHF

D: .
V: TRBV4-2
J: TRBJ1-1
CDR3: CASSQDLPNTEAFF

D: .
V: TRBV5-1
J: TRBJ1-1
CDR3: CASSLWGGGGLRNTEAFF

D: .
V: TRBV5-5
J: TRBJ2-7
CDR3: CASSSNRDRYEQYF

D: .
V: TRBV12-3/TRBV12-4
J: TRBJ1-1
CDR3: CASSLVPNTEAFF

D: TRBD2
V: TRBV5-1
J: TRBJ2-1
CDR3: CASSLASGGLGEQFF

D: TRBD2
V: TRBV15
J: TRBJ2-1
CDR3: CATSTLAGGAYNEQFF

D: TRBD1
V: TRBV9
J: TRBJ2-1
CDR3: CASSVGQGRADEQFF

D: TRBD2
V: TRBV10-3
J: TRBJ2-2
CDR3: CAISARLAGGPGAGELFF

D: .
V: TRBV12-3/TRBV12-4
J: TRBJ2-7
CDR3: CASSSLAEQYF

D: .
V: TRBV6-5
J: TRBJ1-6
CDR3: CASSKGGAGNSPLHF

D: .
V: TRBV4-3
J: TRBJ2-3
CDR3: CASSPLVADTQYF

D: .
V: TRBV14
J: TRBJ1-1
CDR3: CASSQLTTTEAFF

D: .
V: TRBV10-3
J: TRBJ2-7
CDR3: CAISLNNREQYF

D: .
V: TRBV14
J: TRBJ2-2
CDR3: CASSLTGPTGELFF

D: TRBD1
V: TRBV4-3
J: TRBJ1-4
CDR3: CASGQGAEKLFF

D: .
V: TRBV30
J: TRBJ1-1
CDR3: CAWRGDILNTEAFF

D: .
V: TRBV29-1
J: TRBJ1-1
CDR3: CSVLGIYSTEAFF

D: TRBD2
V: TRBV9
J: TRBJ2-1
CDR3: CASSARTSGRGDNEQFF